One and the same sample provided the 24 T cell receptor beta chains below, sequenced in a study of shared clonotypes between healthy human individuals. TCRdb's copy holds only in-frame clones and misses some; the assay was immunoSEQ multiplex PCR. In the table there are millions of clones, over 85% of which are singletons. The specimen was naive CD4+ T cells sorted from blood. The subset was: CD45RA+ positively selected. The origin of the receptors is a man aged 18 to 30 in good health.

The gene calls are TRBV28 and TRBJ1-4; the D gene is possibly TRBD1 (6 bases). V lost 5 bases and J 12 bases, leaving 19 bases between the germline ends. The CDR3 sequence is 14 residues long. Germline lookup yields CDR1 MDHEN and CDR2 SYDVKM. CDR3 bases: TGTGCCAGCAGTAGGGGAAATCAGGGGATAGAACTGTTTTTT. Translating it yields CASSRGNQGIELFF.

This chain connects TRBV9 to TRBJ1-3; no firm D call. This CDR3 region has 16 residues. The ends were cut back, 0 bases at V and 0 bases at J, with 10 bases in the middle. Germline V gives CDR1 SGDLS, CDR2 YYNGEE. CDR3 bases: TGTGCCAGCAGCGTAGTTCCCAGACTCTCTGGAAACACCATATATTTT. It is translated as CASSVVPRLSGNTIYF.

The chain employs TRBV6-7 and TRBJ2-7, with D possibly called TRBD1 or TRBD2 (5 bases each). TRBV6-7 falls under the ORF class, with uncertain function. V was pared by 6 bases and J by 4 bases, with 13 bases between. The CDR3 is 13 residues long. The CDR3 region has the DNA TGTGCCAGCAGAGGGACGGGGCCGTACGAGCAGTACTTC. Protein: CASRGTGPYEQYF.

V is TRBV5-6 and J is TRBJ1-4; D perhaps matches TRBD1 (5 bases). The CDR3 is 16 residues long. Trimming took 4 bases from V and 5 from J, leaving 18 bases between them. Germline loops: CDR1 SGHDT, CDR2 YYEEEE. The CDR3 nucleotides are TGTGCCAGCAGCCCGAGGGCCACAGGTCTGAATGAAAAACTGTTTTTT. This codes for CASSPRATGLNEKLFF.

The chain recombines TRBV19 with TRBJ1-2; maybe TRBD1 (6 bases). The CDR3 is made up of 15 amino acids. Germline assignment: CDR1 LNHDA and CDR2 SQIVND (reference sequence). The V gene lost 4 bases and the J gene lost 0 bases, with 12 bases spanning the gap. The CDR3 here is CASSRGTLPNYGYTF. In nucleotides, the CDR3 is TGTGCCAGTAGTAGGGGGACACTACCTAACTATGGCTACACCTTC.

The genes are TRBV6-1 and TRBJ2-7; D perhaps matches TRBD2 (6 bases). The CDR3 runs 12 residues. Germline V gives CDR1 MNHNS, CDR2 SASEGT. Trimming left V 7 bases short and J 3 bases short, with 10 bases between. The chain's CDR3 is CASTSSDYEQYF. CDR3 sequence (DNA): TGTGCCAGCACTTCTAGCGACTACGAGCAGTACTTC.

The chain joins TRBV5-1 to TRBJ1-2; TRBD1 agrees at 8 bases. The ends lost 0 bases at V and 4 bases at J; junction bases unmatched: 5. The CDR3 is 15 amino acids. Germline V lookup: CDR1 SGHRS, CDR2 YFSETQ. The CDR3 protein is CASSLVGTGSYGYTF. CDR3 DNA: TGCGCCAGCAGCTTGGTTGGGACAGGTAGCTATGGCTACACCTTC.

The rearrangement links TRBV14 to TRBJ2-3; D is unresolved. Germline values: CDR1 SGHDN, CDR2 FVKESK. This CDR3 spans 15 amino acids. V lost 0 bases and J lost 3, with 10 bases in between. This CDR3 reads CASSQDGRSTDTQYF. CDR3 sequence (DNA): TGTGCCAGCAGCCAAGACGGCAGGTCAACAGATACGCAGTATTTT.

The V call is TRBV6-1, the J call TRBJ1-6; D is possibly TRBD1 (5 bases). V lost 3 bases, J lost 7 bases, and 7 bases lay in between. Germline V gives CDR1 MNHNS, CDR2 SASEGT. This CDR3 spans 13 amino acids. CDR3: CASSDRQNSPLHF. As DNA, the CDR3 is TGTGCCAGCAGTGACCGACAGAATTCACCCCTCCACTTT.

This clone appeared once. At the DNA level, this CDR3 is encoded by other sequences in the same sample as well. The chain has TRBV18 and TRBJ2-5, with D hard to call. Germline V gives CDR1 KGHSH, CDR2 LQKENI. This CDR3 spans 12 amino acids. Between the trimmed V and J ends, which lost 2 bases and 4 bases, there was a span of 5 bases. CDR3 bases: TGTGCCAGCTCACCATTGGGAGAGACCCAGTACTTC. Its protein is CASSPLGETQYF.

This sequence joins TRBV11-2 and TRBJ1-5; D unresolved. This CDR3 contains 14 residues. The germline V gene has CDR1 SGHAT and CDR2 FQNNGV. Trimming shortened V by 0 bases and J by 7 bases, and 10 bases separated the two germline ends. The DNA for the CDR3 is TGTGCCAGCAGCTTAGAACTGGCTGGGCAGCCCCAGCATTTT. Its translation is CASSLELAGQPQHF.

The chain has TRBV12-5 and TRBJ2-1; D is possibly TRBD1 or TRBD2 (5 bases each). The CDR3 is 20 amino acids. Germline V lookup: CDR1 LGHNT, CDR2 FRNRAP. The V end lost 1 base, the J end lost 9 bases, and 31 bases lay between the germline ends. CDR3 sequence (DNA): TGTGCTAGTGGTTTGGACCCTCTCGTCTCGGGGACCCCCGGCGAAGGTGAGCAGTTCTTC. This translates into CASGLDPLVSGTPGEGEQFF.

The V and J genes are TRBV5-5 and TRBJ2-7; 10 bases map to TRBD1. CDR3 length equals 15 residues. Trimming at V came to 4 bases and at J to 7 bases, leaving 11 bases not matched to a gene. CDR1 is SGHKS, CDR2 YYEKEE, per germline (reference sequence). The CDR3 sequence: CASSPWRQGAGEQYF. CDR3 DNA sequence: TGTGCCAGCAGCCCTTGGCGACAGGGGGCTGGAGAGCAGTACTTC.

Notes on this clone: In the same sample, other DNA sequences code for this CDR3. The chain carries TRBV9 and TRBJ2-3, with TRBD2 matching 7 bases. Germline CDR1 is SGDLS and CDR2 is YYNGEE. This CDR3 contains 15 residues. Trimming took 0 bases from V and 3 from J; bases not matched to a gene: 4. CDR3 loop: CASSVGGSGTDTQYF. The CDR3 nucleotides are TGTGCCAGCAGCGTAGGCGGGAGTGGAACAGATACGCAGTATTTT.

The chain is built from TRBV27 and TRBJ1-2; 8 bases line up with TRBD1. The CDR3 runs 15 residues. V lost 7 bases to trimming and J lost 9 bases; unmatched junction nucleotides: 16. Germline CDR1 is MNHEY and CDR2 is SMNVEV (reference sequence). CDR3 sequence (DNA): TGTGCCAGCACCCTATTCCACGGACAGGGTGGTAGCTACACCTTC. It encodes CASTLFHGQGGSYTF.

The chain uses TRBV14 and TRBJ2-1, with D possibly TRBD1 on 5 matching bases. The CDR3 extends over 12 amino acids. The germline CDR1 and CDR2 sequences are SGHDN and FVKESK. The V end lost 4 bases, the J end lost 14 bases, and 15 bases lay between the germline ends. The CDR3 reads CASSPSGAAEFF. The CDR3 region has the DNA TGTGCCAGCAGCCCAAGTGGGGCCGCGGAGTTCTTC. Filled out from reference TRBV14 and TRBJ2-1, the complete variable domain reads EAGVTQFPSHSVIEKGQTVTLRCDPISGHDNLYWYRRVMGKEIKFLLHFVKESKQDESGMPNNRFLAERTGGTYSTLKVQPAELEDSGVYFCASSPSGAAEFFGPGTRLTVL.

CDR3 sequence (DNA): TGTGCCAGCAGTCCCCAGGCGGGGTCGGGAGAGCAGTTCTTC. It is translated as CASSPQAGSGEQFF. The chain carries TRBV2 and TRBJ2-1; a weak D match, TRBD2 (6 bases). The germline V and J ends were trimmed by 5 bases and 10 bases, with 18 bases remaining between them. The germline CDR1 and CDR2 sequences are SNHLY and FYNNEI. The CDR3 runs to 14 residues. Drawing the rest from reference TRBV2 and TRBJ2-1, the complete variable domain is EPEVTQTPSHQVTQMGQEVILRCVPISNHLYFYWYRQILGQKVEFLVSFYNNEISEKSEIFDDQFSVERPDGSNFTLKIRSTKLEDSAMYFCASSPQAGSGEQFFGPGTRLTVL.

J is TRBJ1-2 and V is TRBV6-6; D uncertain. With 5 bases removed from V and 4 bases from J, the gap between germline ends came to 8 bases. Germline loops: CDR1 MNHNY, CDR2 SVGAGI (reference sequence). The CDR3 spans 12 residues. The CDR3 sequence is CASSDELYGYTF. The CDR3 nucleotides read TGTGCCAGCAGTGACGAACTCTATGGCTACACCTTC.

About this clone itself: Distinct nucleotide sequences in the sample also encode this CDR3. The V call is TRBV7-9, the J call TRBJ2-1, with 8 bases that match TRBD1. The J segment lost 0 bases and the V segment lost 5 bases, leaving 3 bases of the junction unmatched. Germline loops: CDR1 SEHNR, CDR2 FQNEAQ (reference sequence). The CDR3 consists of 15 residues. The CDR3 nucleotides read TGTGCCAGCAGCCCCGGACAGGGCTCCTACAATGAGCAGTTCTTC. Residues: CASSPGQGSYNEQFF. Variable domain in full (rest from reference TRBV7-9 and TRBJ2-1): DTGVSQNPRHKITKRGQNVTFRCDPISEHNRLYWYRQTLGQGPEFLTYFQNEAQLEKSRLLSDRFSAERPKGSFSTLEIQRTEQGDSAMYLCASSPGQGSYNEQFFGPGTRLTVL.

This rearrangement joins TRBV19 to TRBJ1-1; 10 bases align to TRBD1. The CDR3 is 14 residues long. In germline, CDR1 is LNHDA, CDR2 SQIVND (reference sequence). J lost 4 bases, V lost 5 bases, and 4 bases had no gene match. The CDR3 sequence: CASSPGQGFTEAFF. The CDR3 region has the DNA TGTGCCAGTAGTCCGGGACAGGGGTTCACTGAAGCTTTCTTT.

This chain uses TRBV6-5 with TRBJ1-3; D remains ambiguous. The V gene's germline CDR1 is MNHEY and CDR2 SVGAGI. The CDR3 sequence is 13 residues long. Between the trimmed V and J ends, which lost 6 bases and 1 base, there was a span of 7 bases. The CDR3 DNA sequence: TGTGCCAGCAGAATGGGGTCTGGAAACACCATATATTTT. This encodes CASRMGSGNTIYF.

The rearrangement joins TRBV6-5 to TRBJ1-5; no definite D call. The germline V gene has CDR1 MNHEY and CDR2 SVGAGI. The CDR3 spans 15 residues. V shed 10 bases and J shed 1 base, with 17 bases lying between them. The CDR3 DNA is TGTGCCACCACGCCACCCCTGGGGAGCAATCAGCCCCAGCATTTT. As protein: CATTPPLGSNQPQHF.

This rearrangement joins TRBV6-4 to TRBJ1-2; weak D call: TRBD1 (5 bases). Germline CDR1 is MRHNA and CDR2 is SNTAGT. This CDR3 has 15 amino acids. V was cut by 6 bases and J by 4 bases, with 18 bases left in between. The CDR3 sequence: CASSKTETGTYGYTF. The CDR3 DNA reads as TGTGCCAGCAGCAAGACGGAGACCGGGACCTATGGCTACACCTTC.

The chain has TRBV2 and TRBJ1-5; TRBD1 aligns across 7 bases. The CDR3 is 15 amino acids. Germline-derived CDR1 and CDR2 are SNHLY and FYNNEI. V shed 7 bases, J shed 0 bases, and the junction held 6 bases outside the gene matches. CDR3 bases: TGTGCCAGCACCCCAGGGGGGTCTAGCAATCAGCCCCAGCATTTT. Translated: CASTPGGSSNQPQHF.